Included here is one T cell receptor (beta chain) sequence, with context. Its antigen is currently unknown. These data belong to a study of blood T cells in healthy people across ages. Study-wide results and caveats: In these data, TCR beta diversity tracked strongly with naive T cell percentage. Among T cells, TCR beta diversity per million cells dropped roughly linearly as age rose. Estimates of diversity drawn from one million T cells were considered underestimates.

Primers used in a second PCR of roughly 6 to 12 cycles were a sample-barcoded 5' primer and a J-beta primer mix. TCRdb reanalysed the 5' RACE reads using MiXCR and keeps one entry per CDR3 protein. The repertoire includes 1.8 million or so distinct CDR3 sequences, approximately 40% of them detected once, and roughly 23% sits in the top ten. The length of the CDR3 is 14 residues. Per the germline V gene, CDR1 is GTSNPN and CDR2 is SVGIG (reference sequence). J lost 5 bases, V lost 4 bases, and 10 bases had no gene match. This clonotype originated in a human donor in good health. J is TRBJ1-1 and V is TRBV30; 7 nucleotides line up with TRBD1. Specimen: blood. The CDR3 coding sequence is TGTGCCTGGACCCTGGACCAGGGGGGAACTGAAGCTTTCTTT. This sequence encodes CAWTLDQGGTEAFF.